These 8 T cell receptor beta chains came from one sample sequenced in a study of blood T cell repertoires in COVID-19. Repertoires were generated with immunoSEQ multiplex PCR, while TCRdb's copy carries only in-frame clones and drops some. There are a few hundred thousand clones in the sample; over 65% occur only once, and about 3.5% lies in the top ten. Sequenced input: peripheral blood. All receptors come from a woman older than 75 with acute or convalescent COVID-19.

This clone was seen a single time. The chain has TRBV19 and TRBJ2-1; D perhaps matches TRBD1 (6 bases). The germline V gene encodes CDR1 LNHDA and CDR2 SQIVND (reference sequence). The CDR3 is made up of 12 amino acids. The V and J ends lost 7 bases and 4 bases respectively, with 8 bases between them. CDR3 protein: CASKDRYNEQFF. CDR3 bases: TGTGCCAGTAAGGACAGATACAATGAGCAGTTCTTC.

The chain couples TRBV5-1 to TRBJ2-1; 8 bases fit TRBD2. V trimming: 3 bases; J trimming: 7 bases; junction bases outside the gene matches: 15. The CDR3 extends over 17 amino acids. Germline V CDR1 and CDR2: SGHRS, YFSETQ. CDR3 DNA: TGCGCCAGCAGCTCCCCCCTGGGGCGGGAGGCTGGTAATGAGCAGTTCTTC. It is translated as CASSSPLGREAGNEQFF. The variable domain in full, completed from reference TRBV5-1 and TRBJ2-1, reads KAGVTQTPRYLIKTRGQQVTLSCSPISGHRSVSWYQQTPGQGLQFLFEYFSETQRNKGNFPGRFSGRQFSNSRSEMNVSTLELGDSALYLCASSSPLGREAGNEQFFGPGTRLTVL.

The chain uses TRBV27 and TRBJ2-5, with 11 bases identical to TRBD1. Germline CDR1 and CDR2: MNHEY and SMNVEV (reference sequence). The CDR3 runs to 15 residues. J lost 7 bases, V lost 6 bases, and 10 bases had no gene match. The CDR3 sequence: CASRASGQGAGTQYF. CDR3 DNA sequence: TGTGCCAGCAGGGCAAGTGGACAGGGGGCGGGGACCCAGTACTTC.

This rearrangement joins TRBV11-3 to TRBJ2-7; 8 positions agree with TRBD2. Trimming at V came to 0 bases and at J to 5 bases, leaving 6 bases not matched to a gene. Germline V gene data show CDR1 as SGHNT and CDR2 as YENEEA. The CDR3 is 15 amino acids. CDR3 sequence: CASSLDSAGADEQYF. The DNA of the CDR3 is TGTGCCAGCAGCTTAGATTCAGCGGGAGCGGACGAGCAGTACTTC.

The J gene is TRBJ2-3, the V gene TRBV18; D gene unclear. Germline V gives CDR1 KGHSH, CDR2 LQKENI. The CDR3 totals 15 residues. V lost 2 bases to trimming and J lost 0 bases, with 9 bases between them. Written as DNA, the CDR3 is TGTGCCAGCTCACCAAACTCCCCAAGCACAGATACGCAGTATTTT. Its protein is CASSPNSPSTDTQYF.

The rearrangement links TRBV7-8 to TRBJ2-1, with 8 bases lining up with TRBD2. The CDR3 runs to 18 residues. Per germline, CDR1 SGHVS and CDR2 FQNEAQ. Trimming at V came to 3 bases and at J to 4 bases, leaving 14 bases not matched to a gene. CDR3 in amino acids: CASSLGSGGPGRYNEQFF. The CDR3 DNA reads as TGTGCCAGCAGCTTGGGAAGCGGGGGTCCAGGGAGGTACAATGAGCAGTTCTTC.

As for this clone: Germline is not matched at one junction end, which may reflect a read error. For the CDR3, the DNA is TGTGCCAGCTCACCAGGACAGGGGGCTGACGCTTTCTTT. This gives the protein CASSPGQGADAFF. This chain connects TRBV18 to TRBJ1-1; 11 positions agree with TRBD1. CDR1 and CDR2 (germline): KGHSH, LQKENI. This CDR3 spans 13 amino acids. The whole variable domain, remainder taken from reference TRBV18 and TRBJ1-1, is NAGVMQNPRHLVRRRGQEARLRCSPMKGHSHVYWYRQLPEEGLKFMVYLQKENIIDESGMPKERFSAEFPKEGPSILRIQQVVRGDSAAYFCASSPGQGADAFFGQGTRLTVV.

In this sample, this clone turned up a few times. The chain couples TRBV7-9 to TRBJ2-3; 7 bases match TRBD2. With V trimmed by 1 base and J by 1 base, 5 bases remained unmatched. Germline values: CDR1 SEHNR, CDR2 FQNEAQ (reference sequence). CDR3 length: 16 amino acids. The CDR3 DNA follows: TGTGCCAGCAGCTTAGGTCTAGCGGAGGGCACAGATACGCAGTATTTT. Residues: CASSLGLAEGTDTQYF.